This TCR beta chain is from a study of T cell changes during pregnancy in multiple sclerosis (dated by TCRdb to 2018 to 2020). Context from the whole study: Changes in the T cell repertoire over the course of pregnancy were examined in this study in women with multiple sclerosis.

In regard to this clone: What antigen it recognizes has not been identified. Per-base qualities were not stored, and no clone one base away is much larger.

Libraries came from the immunoSEQ multiplex PCR assay. TCRdb took over this immuneACCESS table, retaining in-frame rearrangements with V and J assigned. Such tables are incomplete; in checked studies, under half of the missing clones stem from an unresolved V gene, and the remainder is unexplained. Present in this sample are 65,000 to 95,000 clones, approximately 89% of which were seen just once. In total, the top ten clones hold 1.9% of the sample. The CDR3 spans 14 residues, from the cysteine through the phenylalanine. Only the CDR3 DNA is retained, 42 bases long and in frame from the first base. The germline V gene yields MDHEN for CDR1 and SYDVKM for CDR2. The germline ends are 10 bases apart after V is trimmed by 2 bases and J by 2 bases.

Here the sequenced sample was peripheral blood, taken before pregnancy. Recombination linked TRBV28 to TRBJ2-7, with no D gene named confidently. The origin of this receptor is a female donor with multiple sclerosis, enrolled in a pregnancy study. The encoded CDR3 is CASSLGVQTYEQYF. The sequence in DNA is TGTGCCAGCAGTTTAGGAGTGCAAACCTACGAGCAGTACTTC.